A selection of T cell receptor beta chains follows, all from one sample in a study of CD8+ T cells in alopecia areata. TCRdb keeps only in-frame clones here, not all; method: immunoSEQ multiplex PCR. Here the sample spans about 180,000 clones, 58% being singletons. The sample here was CD4+ T cells sorted from blood, taken at roughly week 55, from a patient treated with tofacitinib. The receptors were sampled from a human donor with alopecia areata. The CDR3 runs from the conserved cysteine through the conserved F or W.

j_call | v_call | cdr3_aa
TRBJ2-1 | TRBV29-1 | CSVIFDRGPYEQFF
TRBJ2-5 | TRBV18 | CASSPNMERRETQYF
TRBJ2-3 | TRBV15 | CATSRESTDTQYF
TRBJ2-1 | TRBV2 | CASSDNEQFF
TRBJ2-5 | TRBV5-1 | CASKMDRGGKETQYF
TRBJ1-2 | TRBV2 | CASSRDSYGYTF
TRBJ1-5 | TRBV18 | CASSPTQGIGNQPQHF
TRBJ2-3 | TRBV29-1 | CSVDGRGASDTQYF
TRBJ2-4 | TRBV20-1 | CSASPGEIQYF
TRBJ2-1 | TRBV5-4 | CASSLGGPISDEQFF
TRBJ2-5 | TRBV15 | CATMQGIGETQYF
TRBJ1-2 | TRBV30 | CAWMVGGNYGYTF
TRBJ1-2 | TRBV7-9 | CASSRREPAYGYTF
TRBJ2-7 | TRBV29-1 | CSVSQDTGGWEQYF
TRBJ1-5 | TRBV18 | CASSPLRVEPQHF
TRBJ1-2 | TRBV6-5 | CASGGAYGYTF
TRBJ2-3 | TRBV10-3 | CAIRRGGTDTQYF
TRBJ2-3 | TRBV5-1 | CASTILAGQNTDTQYF
TRBJ2-5 | TRBV5-1 | CASSLVSGLRETQYF
TRBJ2-1 | TRBV7-9 | CASSLRNEQFF
TRBJ1-2 | TRBV30 | CAWSRGTGYGYTF
TRBJ1-6 | TRBV11-2 | CASSTGTGGNSPLHF
TRBJ1-1 | TRBV5-1 | CASRSGTVNTEAFF
TRBJ2-3 | TRBV7-7 | CASSRGQPTDTQYF
TRBJ2-5 | TRBV30 | CAWSGIAGKATQYF
TRBJ2-1 | TRBV6-5 | CASSYHNEQFF
TRBJ2-7 | TRBV30 | CAWKSQATSEQYF
TRBJ2-1 | TRBV29-1 | CSVADPAGGPYNEQFF
TRBJ2-7 | TRBV30 | CAWSVGGASSYEQYF
TRBJ2-2 | TRBV19 | CASSRQGTNTGELFF
TRBJ1-1 | TRBV29-1 | CSVEGMNTEAFF
TRBJ1-5 | TRBV5-1 | CASSFGGSNQPQHF
TRBJ2-1 | TRBV6-5 | CASSLGTGYNEQFF
TRBJ2-2 | TRBV7-9 | CASQRGGNTGELFF
TRBJ2-2 | TRBV6-1 | CASRGQSYGELFF
TRBJ2-5 | TRBV20-1 | CSAREETQYF
TRBJ1-5 | TRBV30 | CAWSLGGNQPQHF
TRBJ2-2 | TRBV7-3 | CASSPGLAGANTGELFF
TRBJ2-4 | TRBV2 | CASSGGENIQYF
TRBJ2-7 | TRBV27 | CASRKDRFESYEQYF
TRBJ2-7 | TRBV29-1 | CSVPTSGGRREQYF
TRBJ2-1 | TRBV5-1 | CASSLGTGGSLSSYNEQFF
TRBJ1-1 | TRBV29-1 | CSVIRDLYTEAFF
TRBJ1-5 | TRBV25-1 | CASSEGGVQPQHF
TRBJ1-5 | TRBV18 | CASSPLAAAGPNQPQHF
TRBJ1-2 | TRBV7-9 | CASSLQGSGYTF
TRBJ1-2 | TRBV9 | CASSVENFPDQYGYTF
TRBJ1-2 | TRBV7-2 | CASSPGKWVYGYTF
TRBJ2-3 | TRBV30 | CAWTHRGGGNTQYF
TRBJ1-2 | TRBV19 | CASNDPGGSHGSYGYTF
TRBJ2-7 | TRBV14 | CASSRDRYEQYF